Listed below are T cell receptor beta chains from one sample, sequenced in a study of graft-versus-host responses after intestinal transplantation. Clones were read by immunoSEQ multiplex PCR, and TCRdb kept only the in-frame ones, dropping some. Among 900 or so clones listed, roughly 94% were seen once. The sequences come from PBMCs, collected 9 days after transplant. These receptors came from a human patient who received an intestinal transplant, so some T cells may come from the graft donor. CDR3s include the opening cysteine and the closing phenylalanine or tryptophan. Fields, in order: D gene, V gene, CDR3 protein. The D gene is left open where the match is weak.

. TRBV29-1 CSVEFPGRSPDYGYTF
. TRBV5-5 CASNGDSYEQYF
. TRBV7-9 CASSLGQENSPLHF
. TRBV19 CASSVGTMQFF
. TRBV9 CASSGRPNTEAFF
TRBD2 TRBV5-4 CASSLSLGGETQYF
. TRBV11-1 CASSSGSSYNEQFF
. TRBV21-1 CASSLRGGVEDTQYF
. TRBV6-5 CASEGTGELFF
. TRBV11-2 CASSGGNTIYF
. TRBV19 CASSGAGNTEAFF
TRBD2 TRBV4-1 CASSQSGLAYEQYF
. TRBV7-9 CASSRAYGYTF
TRBD1 TRBV29-1 CSVWGTGGVDTEAFF
TRBD2 TRBV11-2 CASSLAPGGPYEQYF
TRBD2 TRBV7-9 CASSLEASGDSYNEQFF
. TRBV6-1 CASSEVSGANVLTF
TRBD1 TRBV5-1 CARLRDRDNEQYF